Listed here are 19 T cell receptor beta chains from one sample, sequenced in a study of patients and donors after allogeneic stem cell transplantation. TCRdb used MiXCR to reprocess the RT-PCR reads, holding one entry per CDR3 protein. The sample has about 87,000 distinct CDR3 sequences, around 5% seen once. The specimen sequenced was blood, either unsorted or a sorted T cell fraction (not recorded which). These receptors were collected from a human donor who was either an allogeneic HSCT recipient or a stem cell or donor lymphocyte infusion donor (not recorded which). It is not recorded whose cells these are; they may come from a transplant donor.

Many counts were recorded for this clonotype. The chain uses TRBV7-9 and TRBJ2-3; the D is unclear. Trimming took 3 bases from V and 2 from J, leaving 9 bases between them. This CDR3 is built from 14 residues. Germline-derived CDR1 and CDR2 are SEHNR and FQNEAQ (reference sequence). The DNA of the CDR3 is TGTGCCAGCAGCTTTCGACAAACCACAGATACGCAGTATTTT. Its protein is CASSFRQTTDTQYF.

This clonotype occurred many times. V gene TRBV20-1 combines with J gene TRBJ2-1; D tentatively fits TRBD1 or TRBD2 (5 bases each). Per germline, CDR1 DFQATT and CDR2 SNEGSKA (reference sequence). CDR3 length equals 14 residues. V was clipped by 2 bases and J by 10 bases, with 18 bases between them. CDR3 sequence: CSARPGPRDAEQFF. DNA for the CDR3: TGCAGTGCTAGACCCGGACCCCGGGACGCCGAGCAGTTCTTC.

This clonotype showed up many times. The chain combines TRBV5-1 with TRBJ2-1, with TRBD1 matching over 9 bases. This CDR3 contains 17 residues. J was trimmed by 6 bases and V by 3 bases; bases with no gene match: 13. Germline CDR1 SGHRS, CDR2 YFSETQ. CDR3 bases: TGCGCCAGCAGCTCACGATCCGGGACAGGGTTAGGCAATGAGCAGTTCTTC. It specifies CASSSRSGTGLGNEQFF.

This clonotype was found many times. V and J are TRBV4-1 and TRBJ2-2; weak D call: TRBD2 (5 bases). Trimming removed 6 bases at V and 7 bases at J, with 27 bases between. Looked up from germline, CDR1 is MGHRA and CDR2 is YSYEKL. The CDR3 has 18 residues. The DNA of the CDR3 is TGCGCCAGCAGAGGTTCACTCCACCTCGAGGGTGAAGGCGGGGAGCTGTTTTTT. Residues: CASRGSLHLEGEGGELFF.

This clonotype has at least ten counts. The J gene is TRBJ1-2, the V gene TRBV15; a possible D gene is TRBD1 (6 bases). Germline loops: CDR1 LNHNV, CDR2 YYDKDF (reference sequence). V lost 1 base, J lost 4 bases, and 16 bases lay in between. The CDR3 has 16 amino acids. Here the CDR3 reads CATSRARATGPYGYTF. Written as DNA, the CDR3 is TGTGCCACCAGCAGAGCTAGGGCGACAGGCCCCTATGGCTACACCTTC.

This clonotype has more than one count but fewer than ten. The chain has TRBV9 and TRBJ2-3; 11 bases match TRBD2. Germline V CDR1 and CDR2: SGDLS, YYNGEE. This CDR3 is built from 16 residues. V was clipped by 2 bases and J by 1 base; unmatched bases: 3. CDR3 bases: TGTGCCAGCAGCGTGGTAGCGGGGGGGGGCACAGATACGCAGTATTTT. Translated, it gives CASSVVAGGGTDTQYF.

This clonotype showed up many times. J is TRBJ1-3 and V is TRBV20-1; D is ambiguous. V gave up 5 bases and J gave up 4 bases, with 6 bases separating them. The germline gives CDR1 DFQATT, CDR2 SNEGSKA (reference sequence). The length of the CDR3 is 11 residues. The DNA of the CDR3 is TGCAGTGCTTGGTCAGGAAACACCATATATTTT. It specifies CSAWSGNTIYF.

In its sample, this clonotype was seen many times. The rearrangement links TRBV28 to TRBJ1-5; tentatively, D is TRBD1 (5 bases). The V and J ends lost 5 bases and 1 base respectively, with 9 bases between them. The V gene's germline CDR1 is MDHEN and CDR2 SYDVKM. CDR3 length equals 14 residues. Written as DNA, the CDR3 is TGTGCCAGCAGTCAGGGAGGGAGCAATCAGCCCCAGCATTTT. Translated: CASSQGGSNQPQHF.

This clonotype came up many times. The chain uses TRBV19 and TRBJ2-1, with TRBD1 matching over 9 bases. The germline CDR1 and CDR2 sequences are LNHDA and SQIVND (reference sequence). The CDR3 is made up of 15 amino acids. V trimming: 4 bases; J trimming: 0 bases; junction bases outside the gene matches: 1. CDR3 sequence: CASSKQGASYNEQFF. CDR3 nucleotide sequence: TGTGCCAGTAGTAAACAGGGGGCCTCCTACAATGAGCAGTTCTTC.

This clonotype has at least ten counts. The CDR3 spells CASGTTDTQYF. CDR3 coding DNA: TGTGCCAGCGGAACTACAGATACGCAGTATTTT. This chain links TRBV7-2 with TRBJ2-3; no firm D call. The germline CDR1 and CDR2 sequences are SGHTA and FQGNSA. Between the trimmed V and J ends, which lost 8 bases and 3 bases, there was a span of 6 bases. The CDR3 consists of 11 residues.

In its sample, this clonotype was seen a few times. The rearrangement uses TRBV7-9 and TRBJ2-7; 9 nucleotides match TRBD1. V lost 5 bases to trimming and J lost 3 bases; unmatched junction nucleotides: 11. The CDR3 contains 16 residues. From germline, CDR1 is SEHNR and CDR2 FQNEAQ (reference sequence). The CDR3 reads CASSRADPGQGYEQYF. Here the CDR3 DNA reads TGTGCCAGCAGCCGCGCCGACCCGGGACAGGGCTACGAGCAGTACTTC.

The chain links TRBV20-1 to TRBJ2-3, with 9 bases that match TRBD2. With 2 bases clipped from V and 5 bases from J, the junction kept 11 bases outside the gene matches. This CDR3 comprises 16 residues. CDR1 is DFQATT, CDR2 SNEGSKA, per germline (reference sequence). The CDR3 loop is CSARSGIAGDIDTQYF. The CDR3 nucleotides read TGCAGTGCTAGATCGGGGATAGCGGGGGACATAGATACGCAGTATTTT.

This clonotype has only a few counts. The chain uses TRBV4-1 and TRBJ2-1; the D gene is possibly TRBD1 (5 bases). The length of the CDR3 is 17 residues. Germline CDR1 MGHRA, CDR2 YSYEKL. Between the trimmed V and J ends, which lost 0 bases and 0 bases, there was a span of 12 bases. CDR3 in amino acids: CASSQETRASSYNEQFF. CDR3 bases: TGCGCCAGCAGCCAAGAAACCAGGGCTAGCTCCTACAATGAGCAGTTCTTC.

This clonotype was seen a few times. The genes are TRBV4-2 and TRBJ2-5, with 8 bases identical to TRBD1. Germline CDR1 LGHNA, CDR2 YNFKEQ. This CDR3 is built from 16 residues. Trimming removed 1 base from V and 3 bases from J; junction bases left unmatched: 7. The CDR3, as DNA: TGTGCCAGCAGCCAAGGGGACGCGGACAGGGAAGAGACCCAGTACTTC. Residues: CASSQGDADREETQYF.

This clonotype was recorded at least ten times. The CDR3 DNA sequence: TGTGCCAGCAGTTACCACACAGGGGCGAACACTGAAGCTTTCTTT. Translated: CASSYHTGANTEAFF. The chain is built from TRBV6-5 and TRBJ1-1; 7 bases map to TRBD1. This CDR3 region has 15 residues. CDR1 is MNHEY, CDR2 SVGAGI, per germline. J gave up 1 base and V 2 bases, and 4 bases lay outside the gene matches.

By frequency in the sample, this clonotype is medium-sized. CDR3 in amino acids: CASSTSPGLPYEQYF. The CDR3 DNA is TGTGCCAGCAGTACTTCTCCGGGTCTTCCCTACGAGCAGTACTTC. The V gene is TRBV6-2 or TRBV6-3, the J gene TRBJ2-7; D remains unclear. Germline V CDR1 and CDR2: MNHEY, SVGEGT. The CDR3 is made up of 15 amino acids. Deletions cut 5 bases from V and 2 bases from J, with 16 bases between.

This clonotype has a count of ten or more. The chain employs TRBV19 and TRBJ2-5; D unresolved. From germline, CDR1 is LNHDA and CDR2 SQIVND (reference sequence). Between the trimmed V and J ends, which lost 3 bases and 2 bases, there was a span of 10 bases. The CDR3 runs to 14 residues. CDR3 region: CASSIGPTQETQYF. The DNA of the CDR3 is TGTGCCAGTAGTATTGGACCGACGCAAGAGACCCAGTACTTC.

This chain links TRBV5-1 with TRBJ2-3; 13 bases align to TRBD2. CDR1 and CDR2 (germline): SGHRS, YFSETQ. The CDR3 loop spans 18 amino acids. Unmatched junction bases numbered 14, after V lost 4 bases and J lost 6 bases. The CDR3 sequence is CASSITGTSGMHTDTQYF. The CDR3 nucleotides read TGCGCCAGCAGCATCACCGGGACTAGCGGGATGCACACGGATACGCAGTATTTT.

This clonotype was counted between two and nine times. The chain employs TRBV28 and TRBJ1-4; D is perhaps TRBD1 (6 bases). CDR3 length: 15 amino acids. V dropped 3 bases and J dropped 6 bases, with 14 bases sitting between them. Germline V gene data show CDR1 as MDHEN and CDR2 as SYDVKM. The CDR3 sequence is CASSLGGQTDEKLFF. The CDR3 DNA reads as TGTGCCAGCAGTTTGGGTGGACAGACCGATGAAAAACTGTTTTTT.